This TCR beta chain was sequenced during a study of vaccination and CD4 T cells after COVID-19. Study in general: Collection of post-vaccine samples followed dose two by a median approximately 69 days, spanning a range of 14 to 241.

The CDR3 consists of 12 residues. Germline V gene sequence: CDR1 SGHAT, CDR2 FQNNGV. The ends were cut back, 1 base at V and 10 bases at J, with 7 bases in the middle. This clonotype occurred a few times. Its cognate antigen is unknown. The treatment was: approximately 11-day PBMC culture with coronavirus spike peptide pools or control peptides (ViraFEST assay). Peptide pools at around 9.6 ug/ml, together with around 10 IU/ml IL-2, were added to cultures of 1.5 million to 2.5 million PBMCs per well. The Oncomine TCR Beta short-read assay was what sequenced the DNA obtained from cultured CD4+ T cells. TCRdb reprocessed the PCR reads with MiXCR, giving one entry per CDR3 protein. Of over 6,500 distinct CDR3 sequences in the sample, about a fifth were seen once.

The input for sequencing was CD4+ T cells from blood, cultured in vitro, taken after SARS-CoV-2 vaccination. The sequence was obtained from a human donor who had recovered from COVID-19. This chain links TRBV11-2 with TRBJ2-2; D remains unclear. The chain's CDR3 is CASSLVGVELFF. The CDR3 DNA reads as TGTGCCAGCAGCTTAGTAGGCGTGGAGCTGTTTTTT.